This TCR beta chain was recovered during a study of early T cells in non-severe SARS-CoV-2 infection. Study-wide context: Alpha and beta chains were unpaired, from unsorted whole-blood bulk RNA.

This clonotype was picked up many times. Germline V gives CDR1 SQVTM, CDR2 ANQGSEA. V lost 3 bases and J lost 1, with 5 bases in between. The CDR3 is 12 residues long. Individual cDNA molecules received unique molecular identifiers. TCRdb fed the 5' RACE reads into MiXCR, producing one record per CDR3 protein. The sample yields tens of thousands of distinct CDR3 sequences, roughly an eighth seen once. This TCR derives from an adult who was a healthcare worker with PCR-confirmed SARS-CoV-2 infection or an uninfected control (not recorded which). The rearrangement links TRBV29-1 to TRBJ2-3, with TRBD1 as a possible D gene (5 bases). Input material: whole blood. The CDR3 DNA sequence: TGCAGCGTTGAGGGGCGCACAGATACGCAGTATTTT. Translating it yields CSVEGRTDTQYF.